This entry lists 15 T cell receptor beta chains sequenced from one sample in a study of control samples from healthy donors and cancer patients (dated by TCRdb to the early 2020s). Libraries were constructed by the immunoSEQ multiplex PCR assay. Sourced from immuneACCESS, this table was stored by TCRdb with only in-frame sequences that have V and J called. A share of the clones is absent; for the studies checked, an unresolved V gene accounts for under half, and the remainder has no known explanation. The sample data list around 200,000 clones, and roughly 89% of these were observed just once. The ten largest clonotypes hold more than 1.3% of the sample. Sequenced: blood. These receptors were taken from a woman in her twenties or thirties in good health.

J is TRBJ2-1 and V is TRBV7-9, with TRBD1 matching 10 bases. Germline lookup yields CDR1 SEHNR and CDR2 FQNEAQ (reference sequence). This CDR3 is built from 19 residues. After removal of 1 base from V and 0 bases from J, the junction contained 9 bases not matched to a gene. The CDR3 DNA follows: TGTGCCAGCAGCTTAGGGCGGGGGACAGGGGCGAGCTCCTACAATGAGCAGTTCTTC. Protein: CASSLGRGTGASSYNEQFF.

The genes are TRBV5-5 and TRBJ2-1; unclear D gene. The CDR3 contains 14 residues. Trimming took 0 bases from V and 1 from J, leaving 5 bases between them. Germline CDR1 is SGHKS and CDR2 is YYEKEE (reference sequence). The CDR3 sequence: CASSLGGSYNEQFF. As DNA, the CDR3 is TGTGCCAGCAGCTTGGGTGGGTCCTACAATGAGCAGTTCTTC.

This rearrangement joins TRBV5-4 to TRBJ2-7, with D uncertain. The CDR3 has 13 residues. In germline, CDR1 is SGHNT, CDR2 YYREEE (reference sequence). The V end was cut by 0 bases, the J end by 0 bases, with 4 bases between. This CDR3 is CASSLDYSYEQYF. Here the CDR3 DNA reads TGTGCCAGCAGCTTGGACTACTCCTACGAGCAGTACTTC.

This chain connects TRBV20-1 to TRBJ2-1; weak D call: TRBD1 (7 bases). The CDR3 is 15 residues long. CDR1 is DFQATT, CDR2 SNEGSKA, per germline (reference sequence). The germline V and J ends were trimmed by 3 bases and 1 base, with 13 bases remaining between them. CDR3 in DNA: TGCAGTGCTAGTAAGGGGGGACAGTCCTACAATGAGCAGTTCTTC. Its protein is CSASKGGQSYNEQFF.

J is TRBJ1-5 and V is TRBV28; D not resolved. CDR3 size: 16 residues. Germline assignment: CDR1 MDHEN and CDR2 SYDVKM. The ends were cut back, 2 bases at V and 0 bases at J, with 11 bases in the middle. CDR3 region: CASSLGLMYSNQPQHF. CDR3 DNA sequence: TGTGCCAGCAGTTTAGGGTTGATGTATAGCAATCAGCCCCAGCATTTT.

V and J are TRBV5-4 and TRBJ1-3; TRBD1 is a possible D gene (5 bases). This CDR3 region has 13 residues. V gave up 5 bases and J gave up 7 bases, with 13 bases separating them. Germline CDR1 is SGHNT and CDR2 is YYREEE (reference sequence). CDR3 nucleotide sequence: TGTGCCAGCAGTCCGGGACGACGTAACACCATATATTTT. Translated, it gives CASSPGRRNTIYF.

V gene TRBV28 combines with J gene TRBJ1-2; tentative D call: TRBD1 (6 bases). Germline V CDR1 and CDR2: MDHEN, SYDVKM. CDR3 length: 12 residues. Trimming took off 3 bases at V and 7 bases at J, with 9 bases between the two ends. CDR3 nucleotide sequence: TGTGCCAGCAGTTTCAGGGGTCTTGGCTACACCTTC. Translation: CASSFRGLGYTF.

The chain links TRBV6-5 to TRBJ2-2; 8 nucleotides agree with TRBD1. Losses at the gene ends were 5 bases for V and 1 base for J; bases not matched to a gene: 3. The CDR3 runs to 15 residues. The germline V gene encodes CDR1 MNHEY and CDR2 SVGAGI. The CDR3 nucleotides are TGTGCCAGCAGTAGGGACAGGCGGAACACCGGGGAGCTGTTTTTT. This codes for CASSRDRRNTGELFF.

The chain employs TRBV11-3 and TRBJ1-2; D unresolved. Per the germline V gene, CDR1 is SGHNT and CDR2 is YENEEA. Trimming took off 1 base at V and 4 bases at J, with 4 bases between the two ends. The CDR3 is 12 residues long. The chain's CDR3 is CASSLGVYGYTF. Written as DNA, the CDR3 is TGTGCCAGCAGCTTAGGGGTCTATGGCTACACCTTC.

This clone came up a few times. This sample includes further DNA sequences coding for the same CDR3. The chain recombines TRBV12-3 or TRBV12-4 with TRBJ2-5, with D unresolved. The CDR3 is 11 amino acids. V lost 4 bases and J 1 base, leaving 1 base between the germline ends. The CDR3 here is CASSSQETQYF. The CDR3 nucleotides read TGTGCCAGCAGTTCCCAAGAGACCCAGTACTTC.

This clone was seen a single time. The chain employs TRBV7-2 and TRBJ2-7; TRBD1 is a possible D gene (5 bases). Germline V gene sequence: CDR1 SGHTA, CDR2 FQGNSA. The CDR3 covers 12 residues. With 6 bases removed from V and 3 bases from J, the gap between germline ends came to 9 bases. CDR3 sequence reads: CASRDILYEQYF. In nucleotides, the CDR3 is TGTGCCAGCAGGGACATACTCTACGAGCAGTACTTC.

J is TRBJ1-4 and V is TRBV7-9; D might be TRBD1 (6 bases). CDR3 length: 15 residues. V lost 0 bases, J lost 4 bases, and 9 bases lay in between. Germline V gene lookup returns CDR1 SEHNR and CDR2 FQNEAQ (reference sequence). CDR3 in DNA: TGTGCCAGCAGCTTAGCCGGACAGATTAATGAAAAACTGTTTTTT. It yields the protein CASSLAGQINEKLFF.

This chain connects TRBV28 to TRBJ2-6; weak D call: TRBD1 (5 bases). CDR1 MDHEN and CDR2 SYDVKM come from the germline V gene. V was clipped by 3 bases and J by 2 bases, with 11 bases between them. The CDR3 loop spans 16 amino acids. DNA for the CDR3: TGTGCCAGCAGTTTTCCGCCAGGGACTGGGGCCAACGTCCTGACTTTC. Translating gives CASSFPPGTGANVLTF.

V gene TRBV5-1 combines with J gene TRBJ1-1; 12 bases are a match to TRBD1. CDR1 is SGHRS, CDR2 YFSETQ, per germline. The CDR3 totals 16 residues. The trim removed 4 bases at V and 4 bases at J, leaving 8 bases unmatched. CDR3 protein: CASSTGTGGAGTEAFF. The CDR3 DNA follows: TGCGCCAGCAGCACAGGGACAGGGGGCGCAGGCACTGAAGCTTTCTTT.

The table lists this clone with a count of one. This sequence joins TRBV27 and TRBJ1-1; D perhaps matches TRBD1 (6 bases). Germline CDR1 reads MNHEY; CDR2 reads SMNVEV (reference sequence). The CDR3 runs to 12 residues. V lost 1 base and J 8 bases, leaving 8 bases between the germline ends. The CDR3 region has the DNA TGTGCCAGCAGTTTATTCAGGGGCGAAGCTTTCTTT. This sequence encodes CASSLFRGEAFF.